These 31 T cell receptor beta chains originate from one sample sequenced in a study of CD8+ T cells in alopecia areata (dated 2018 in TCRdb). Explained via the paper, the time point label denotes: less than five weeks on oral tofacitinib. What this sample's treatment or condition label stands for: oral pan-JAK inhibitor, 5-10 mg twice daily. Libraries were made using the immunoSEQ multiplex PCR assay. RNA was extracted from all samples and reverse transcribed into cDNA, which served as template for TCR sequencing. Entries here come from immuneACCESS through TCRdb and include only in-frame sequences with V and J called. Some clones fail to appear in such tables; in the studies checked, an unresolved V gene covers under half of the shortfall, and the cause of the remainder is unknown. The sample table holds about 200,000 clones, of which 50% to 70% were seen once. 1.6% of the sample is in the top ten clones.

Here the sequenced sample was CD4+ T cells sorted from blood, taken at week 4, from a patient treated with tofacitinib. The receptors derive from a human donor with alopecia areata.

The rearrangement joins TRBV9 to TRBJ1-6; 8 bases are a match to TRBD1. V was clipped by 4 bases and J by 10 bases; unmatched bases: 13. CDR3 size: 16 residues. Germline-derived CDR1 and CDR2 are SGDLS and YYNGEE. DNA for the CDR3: TGTGCCAGCAGCTCCGGAGGAGCAGGGGGCCACTCACCCCTCCACTTT. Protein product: CASSSGGAGGHSPLHF.

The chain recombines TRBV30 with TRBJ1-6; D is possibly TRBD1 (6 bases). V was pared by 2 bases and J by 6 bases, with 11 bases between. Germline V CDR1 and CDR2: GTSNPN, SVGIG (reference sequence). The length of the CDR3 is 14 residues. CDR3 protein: CAWSRGAGNSPLHF. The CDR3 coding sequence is TGTGCCTGGAGTCGGGGGGCAGGTAATTCACCCCTCCACTTT.

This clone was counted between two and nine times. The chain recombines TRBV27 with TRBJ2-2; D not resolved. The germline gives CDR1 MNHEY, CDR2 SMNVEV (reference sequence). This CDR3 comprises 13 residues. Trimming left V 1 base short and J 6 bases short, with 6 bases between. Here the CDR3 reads CASSLYLPGELFF. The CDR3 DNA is TGTGCCAGCAGTTTATATCTCCCCGGGGAGCTGTTTTTT.

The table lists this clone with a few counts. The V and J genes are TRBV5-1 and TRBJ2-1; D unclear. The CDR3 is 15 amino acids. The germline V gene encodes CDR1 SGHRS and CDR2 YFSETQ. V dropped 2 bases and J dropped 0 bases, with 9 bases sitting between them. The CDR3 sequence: CASSLTGHSYNEQFF. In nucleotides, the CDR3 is TGCGCCAGCAGCTTAACTGGCCACTCCTACAATGAGCAGTTCTTC.

CDR3 residues: CASSQDPRQNQPQHF. DNA of the CDR3: TGCGCCAGCAGCCAAGATCCGCGGCAGAATCAGCCCCAGCATTTT. This chain joins TRBV4-3 and TRBJ1-5; no clear D. CDR1 LGHNA and CDR2 YSLEER come from the germline V gene. V was trimmed by 0 bases and J by 4 bases, leaving 10 bases between them. CDR3 length: 15 amino acids.

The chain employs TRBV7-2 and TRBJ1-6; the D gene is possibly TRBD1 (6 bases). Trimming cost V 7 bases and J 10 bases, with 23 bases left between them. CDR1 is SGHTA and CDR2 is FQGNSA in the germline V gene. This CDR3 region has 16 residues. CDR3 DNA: TGTGCCAGCACCGTGAAGGTCGGGGGCGCACGATCACCCCTCCACTTT. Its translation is CASTVKVGGARSPLHF.

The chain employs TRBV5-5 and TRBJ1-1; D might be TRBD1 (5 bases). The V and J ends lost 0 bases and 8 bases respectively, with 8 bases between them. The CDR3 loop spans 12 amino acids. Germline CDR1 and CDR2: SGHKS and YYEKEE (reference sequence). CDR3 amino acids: CASSLDRMEAFF. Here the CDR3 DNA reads TGTGCCAGCAGCTTGGACAGGATGGAAGCTTTCTTT.

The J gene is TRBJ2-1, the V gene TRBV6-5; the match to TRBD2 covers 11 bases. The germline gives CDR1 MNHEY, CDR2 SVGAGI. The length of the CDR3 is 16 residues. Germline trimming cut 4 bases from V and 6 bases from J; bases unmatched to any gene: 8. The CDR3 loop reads CASSSLAGGVGNEQFF. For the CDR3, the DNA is TGTGCCAGCAGTTCCCTAGCGGGGGGCGTTGGCAATGAGCAGTTCTTC.

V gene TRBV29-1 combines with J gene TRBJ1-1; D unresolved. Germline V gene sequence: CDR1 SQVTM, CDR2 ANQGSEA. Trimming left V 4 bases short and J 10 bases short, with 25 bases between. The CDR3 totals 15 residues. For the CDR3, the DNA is TGCAGCGTTGGGAGGCTTACACCCCTTAAGGTTGGAGCTTTCTTT. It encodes CSVGRLTPLKVGAFF.

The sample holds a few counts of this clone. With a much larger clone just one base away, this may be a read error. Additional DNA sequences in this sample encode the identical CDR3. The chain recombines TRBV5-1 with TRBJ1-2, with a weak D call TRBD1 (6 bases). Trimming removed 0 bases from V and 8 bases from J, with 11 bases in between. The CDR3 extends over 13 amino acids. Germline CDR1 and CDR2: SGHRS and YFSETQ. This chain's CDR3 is CASSLEEGGGYTF. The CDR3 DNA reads TGCGCCAGCAGCTTGGAGGAGGGGGGCGGCTACACCTTC. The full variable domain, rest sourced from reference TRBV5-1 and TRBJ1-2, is KAGVTQTPRYLIKTRGQQVTLSCSPISGHRSVSWYQQTPGQGLQFLFEYFSETQRNKGNFPGRFSGRQFSNSRSEMNVSTLELGDSALYLCASSLEEGGGYTFGSGTRLTVV.

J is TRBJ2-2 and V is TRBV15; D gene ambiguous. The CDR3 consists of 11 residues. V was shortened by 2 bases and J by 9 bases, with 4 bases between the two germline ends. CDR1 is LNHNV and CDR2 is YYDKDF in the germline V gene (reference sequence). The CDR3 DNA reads TGTGCCACCAGCAGAAACCGGGAGCTGTTTTTT. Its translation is CATSRNRELFF.

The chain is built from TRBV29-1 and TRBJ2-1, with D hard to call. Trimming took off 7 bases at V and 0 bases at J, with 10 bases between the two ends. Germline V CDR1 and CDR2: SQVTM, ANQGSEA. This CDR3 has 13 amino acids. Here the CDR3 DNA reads TGCAGCGCCGGTGGCGTCTCCTACAATGAGCAGTTCTTC. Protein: CSAGGVSYNEQFF.

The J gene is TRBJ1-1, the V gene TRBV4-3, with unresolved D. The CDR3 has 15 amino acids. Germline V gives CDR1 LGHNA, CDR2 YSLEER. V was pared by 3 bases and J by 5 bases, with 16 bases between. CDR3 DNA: TGCGCCAGCAGCCATACGACGGGGAGTAGGACTGAAGCTTTCTTT. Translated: CASSHTTGSRTEAFF.

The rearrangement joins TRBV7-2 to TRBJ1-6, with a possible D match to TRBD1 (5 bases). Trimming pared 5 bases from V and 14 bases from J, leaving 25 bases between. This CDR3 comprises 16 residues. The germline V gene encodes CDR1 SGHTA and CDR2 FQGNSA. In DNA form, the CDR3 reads TGTGCCAGCAGCCCCGGGGAGGGAAGGGGAGTTCGGGCCCTCCACTTT. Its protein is CASSPGEGRGVRALHF.

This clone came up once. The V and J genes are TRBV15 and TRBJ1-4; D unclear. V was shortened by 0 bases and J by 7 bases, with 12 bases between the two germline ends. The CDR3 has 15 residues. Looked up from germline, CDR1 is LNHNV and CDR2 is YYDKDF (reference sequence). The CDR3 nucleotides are TGTGCCACCAGCAGAGAAATGGGTTACGGTGAAAAACTGTTTTTT. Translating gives CATSREMGYGEKLFF.

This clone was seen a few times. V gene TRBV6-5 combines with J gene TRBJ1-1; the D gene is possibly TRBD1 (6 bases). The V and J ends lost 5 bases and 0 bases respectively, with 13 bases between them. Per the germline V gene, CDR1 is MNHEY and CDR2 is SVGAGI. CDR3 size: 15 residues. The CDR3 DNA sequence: TGTGCCAGCAGTCCGGGGACAACGATGAACACTGAAGCTTTCTTT. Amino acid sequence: CASSPGTTMNTEAFF.

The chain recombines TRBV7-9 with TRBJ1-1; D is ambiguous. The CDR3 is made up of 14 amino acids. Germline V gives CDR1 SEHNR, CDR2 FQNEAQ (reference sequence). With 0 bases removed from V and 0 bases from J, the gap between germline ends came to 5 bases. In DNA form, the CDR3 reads TGTGCCAGCAGCTTAGCGGAATTGAACACTGAAGCTTTCTTT. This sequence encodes CASSLAELNTEAFF.

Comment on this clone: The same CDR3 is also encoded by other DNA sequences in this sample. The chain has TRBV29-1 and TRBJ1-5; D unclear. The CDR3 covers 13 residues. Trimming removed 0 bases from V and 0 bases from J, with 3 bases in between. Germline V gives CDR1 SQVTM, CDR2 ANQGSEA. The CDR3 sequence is CSVEENSNQPQHF. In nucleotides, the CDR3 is TGCAGCGTTGAAGAAAATAGCAATCAGCCCCAGCATTTT.

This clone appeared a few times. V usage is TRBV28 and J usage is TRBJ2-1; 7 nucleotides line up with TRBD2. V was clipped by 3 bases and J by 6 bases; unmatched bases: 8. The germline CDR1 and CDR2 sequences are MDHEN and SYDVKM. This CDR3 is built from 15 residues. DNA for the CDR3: TGTGCCAGCAGTTTGCGGGGGAGCTTATTCAATGAGCAGTTCTTC. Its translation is CASSLRGSLFNEQFF.

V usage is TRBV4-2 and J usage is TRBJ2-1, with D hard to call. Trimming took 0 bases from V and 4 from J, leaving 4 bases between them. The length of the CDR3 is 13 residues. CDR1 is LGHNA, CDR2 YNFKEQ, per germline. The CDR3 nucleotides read TGTGCCAGCAGCCAAGATACATACAATGAGCAGTTCTTC. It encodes CASSQDTYNEQFF.

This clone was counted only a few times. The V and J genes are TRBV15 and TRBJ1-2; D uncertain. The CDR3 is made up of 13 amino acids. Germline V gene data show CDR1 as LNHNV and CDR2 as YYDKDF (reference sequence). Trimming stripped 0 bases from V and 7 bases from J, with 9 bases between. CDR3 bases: TGTGCCACCAGCAGAGATTACTCGGGTGGCTACACCTTC. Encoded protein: CATSRDYSGGYTF.

The CDR3 region is CASSIRQVAETQYF. Here the CDR3 DNA reads TGTGCCAGCAGTATCCGACAGGTGGCTGAGACCCAGTACTTC. The chain has TRBV2 and TRBJ2-5; maybe TRBD1 (6 bases). The germline CDR1 and CDR2 sequences are SNHLY and FYNNEI. There are 14 residues in the CDR3. Trimming stripped 5 bases from V and 5 bases from J, with 15 bases between.

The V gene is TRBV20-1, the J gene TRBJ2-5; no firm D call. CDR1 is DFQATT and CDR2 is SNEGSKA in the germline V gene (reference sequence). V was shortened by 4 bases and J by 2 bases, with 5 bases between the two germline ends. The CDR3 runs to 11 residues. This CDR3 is CSATRQETQYF. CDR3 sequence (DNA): TGCAGTGCTACCCGGCAAGAGACCCAGTACTTC.

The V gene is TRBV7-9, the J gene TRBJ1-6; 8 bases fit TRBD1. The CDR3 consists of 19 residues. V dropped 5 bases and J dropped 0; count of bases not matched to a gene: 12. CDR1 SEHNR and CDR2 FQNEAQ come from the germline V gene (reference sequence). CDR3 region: CASSRGQEPWSSYNSPLHF. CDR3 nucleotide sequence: TGTGCCAGCAGCCGGGGACAGGAACCCTGGAGCTCCTATAATTCACCCCTCCACTTT.

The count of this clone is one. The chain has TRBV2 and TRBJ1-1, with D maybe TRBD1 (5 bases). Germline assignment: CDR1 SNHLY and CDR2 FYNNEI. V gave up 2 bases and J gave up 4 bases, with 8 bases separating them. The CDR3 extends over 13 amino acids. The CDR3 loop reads CASSETGFTEAFF. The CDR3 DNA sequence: TGTGCCAGCAGTGAAACAGGATTCACTGAAGCTTTCTTT.

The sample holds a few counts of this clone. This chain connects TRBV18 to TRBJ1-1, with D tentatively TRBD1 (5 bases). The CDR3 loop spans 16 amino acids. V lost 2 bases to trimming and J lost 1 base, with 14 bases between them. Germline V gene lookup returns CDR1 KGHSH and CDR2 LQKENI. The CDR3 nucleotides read TGTGCCAGCTCACCAGTGGGGGGAGTGGGGAACACTGAAGCTTTCTTT. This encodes CASSPVGGVGNTEAFF.

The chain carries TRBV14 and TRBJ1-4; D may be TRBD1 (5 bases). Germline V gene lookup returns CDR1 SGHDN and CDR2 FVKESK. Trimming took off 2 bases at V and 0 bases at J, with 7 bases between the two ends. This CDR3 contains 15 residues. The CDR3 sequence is CASSQRGATNEKLFF. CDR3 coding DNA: TGTGCCAGCAGCCAAAGGGGTGCAACTAATGAAAAACTGTTTTTT.

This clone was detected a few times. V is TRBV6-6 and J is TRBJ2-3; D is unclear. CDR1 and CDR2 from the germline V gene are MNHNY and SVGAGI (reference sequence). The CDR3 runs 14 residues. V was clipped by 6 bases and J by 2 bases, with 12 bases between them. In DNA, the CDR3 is TGTGCCAGCAGCTGGGCGCAGGACACAGATACGCAGTATTTT. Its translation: CASSWAQDTDTQYF.

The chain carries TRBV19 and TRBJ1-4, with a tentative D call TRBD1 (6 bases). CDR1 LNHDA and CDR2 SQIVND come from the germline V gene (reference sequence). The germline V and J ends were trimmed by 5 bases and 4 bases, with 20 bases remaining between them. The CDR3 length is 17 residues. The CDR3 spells CASSSHHLQGNNEKLFF. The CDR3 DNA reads TGTGCCAGTAGTTCTCACCACCTACAGGGAAATAATGAAAAACTGTTTTTT.

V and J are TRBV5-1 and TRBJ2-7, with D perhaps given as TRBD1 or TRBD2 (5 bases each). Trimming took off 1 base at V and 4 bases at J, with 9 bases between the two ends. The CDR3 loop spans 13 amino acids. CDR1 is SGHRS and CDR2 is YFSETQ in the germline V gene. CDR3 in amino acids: CASSLFGGYEQYF. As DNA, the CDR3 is TGCGCCAGCAGCTTGTTTGGGGGATACGAGCAGTACTTC.

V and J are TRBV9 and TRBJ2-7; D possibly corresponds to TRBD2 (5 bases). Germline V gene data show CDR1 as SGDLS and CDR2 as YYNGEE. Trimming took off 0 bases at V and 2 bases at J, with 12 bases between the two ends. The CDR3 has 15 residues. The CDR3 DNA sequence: TGTGCCAGCAGCGTAGCACCAGCGGCGACCTACGAGCAGTACTTC. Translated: CASSVAPAATYEQYF.